This TCR beta chain derives from a study of cytomegalovirus exposure and HLA in healthy donors. Study results and caveats: Some TCR beta chains (around 160 of them) were listed as cytomegalovirus-associated.

Healthy bone marrow donors made up the cohort. V trimming: 6 bases; J trimming: 7 bases; junction bases outside the gene matches: 2. Germline values: CDR1 MNHEY, CDR2 SMNVEV (reference sequence). This CDR3 contains 12 residues. Regarding this clone: What it recognizes is unknown.

A multiplex PCR was run with 60 Vbeta primers and 13 Jbeta primers. TCRdb keeps only in-frame clones here, not all; method: immunoSEQ multiplex PCR. This sample has about 160,000 clones, with 70% to 80% found just once. This TCR derives from a female donor in good health and CMV-seronegative. The genes are TRBV27 and TRBJ2-5; TRBD2 matches 10 bases. What was sequenced was PBMCs. CDR3 DNA: TGTGCCAGCAGAGCGGGGGGGTTGACCCAGTACTTC. Residues: CASRAGGLTQYF.